Described below is a single T cell receptor (beta chain) sequence and its context. Its antigen is undetermined. The data derive from a study of beta chain features in type 1 diabetes. The overall study: Age and gender were similar between patients and healthy donors, as were cell yields. The examined sorted cells totaled under 120 million across samples.

This CDR3 has 13 residues. J was trimmed by 4 bases and V by 7 bases; bases with no gene match: 6. From germline, CDR1 is SGHDT and CDR2 YYEEEE. Study-level results: Healthy donors had naive, central memory and Treg TCRB repertoires that appeared less similar than those seen among patients. All four CD4+ subsets of Type 1 diabetes patients contained TCRB CDR3s that were moderately but significantly shorter.

Sequenced material consisted of expressed TCRB transcripts (all of the isolated RNA was reverse transcribed). Here immunoSEQ multiplex PCR was the method, and the copy in TCRdb shows in-frame clones only, minus some. The data hold 600,000 or so clones, with around 12% observed a single time. Sort purity for all populations was recorded as exceeding 98%. The sequence derives from a man aged 25 to 40 with type 1 diabetes. The specimen sequenced was naive CD4+ T cells from blood. The chain links TRBV5-6 to TRBJ2-3, with TRBD2 matching over 7 bases. In DNA form, the CDR3 reads TGTGCCAGCCGAAGACTAGCCGCAGATACGCAGTATTTT. This sequence encodes CASRRLAADTQYF.